This T cell receptor (beta chain) was sequenced during a study of cytomegalovirus exposure and HLA in healthy donors. Primers for the PCR totalled 60 Vbeta and 13 Jbeta. Assay used: immunoSEQ multiplex PCR; TCRdb lists only in-frame clones, some missing. The sample holds 120,000 or so clones; 65% to 80% are singletons and the top ten take roughly 4%. Whole-study results and caveats: Some TCR beta chains (164 of them) were listed as cytomegalovirus-associated.

This clone was found a few times. Its target is unknown. CDR3 length: 15 amino acids. In germline, CDR1 is MNHNS, CDR2 SASEGT. Trimming cost V 3 bases and J 5 bases, with 13 bases left between them. The sequence was collected from a human donor in good health. The sample was PBMCs. This chain links TRBV6-1 with TRBJ1-4, with D perhaps TRBD1 (5 bases). Here the CDR3 reads CASSERQGGNEKLFF. CDR3 bases: TGTGCCAGCAGTGAGCGGCAGGGAGGCAATGAAAAACTGTTTTTT.